This T cell receptor (beta chain) was found in a study of T-cell memory formation after mild COVID-19. Whole-study context: For the most part, TCR clusters were specific to one donor.

Germline V gene lookup returns CDR1 MGHDK and CDR2 SYGVNS. This CDR3 is built from 18 residues. Unmatched junction bases numbered 4, after V lost 1 base and J lost 0 bases. Findings and limits, study-wide: Clones shrinking between day 15 and 85 showed a balanced CD4/CD8 split, and those that grew later tilted toward CD4+.

TCRdb analysed the 5' RACE reads with MiXCR anew, one entry per CDR3 protein. This repertoire shows roughly 150,000 distinct CDR3 sequences, 10% to 15% found once; its top ten account for approximately 3.4%. The table lists this clonotype with a few counts. The target antigen is unknown. Sequenced sample: PBMCs or a T cell subset sorted from them (not recorded which). The clonotype originates from a man aged 18 to 29 who had mild COVID-19 (a few samples of this study predate the infection). Cell type and time point are not known. V and J are TRBV25-1 and TRBJ2-6, with TRBD1 matching over 9 bases. CDR3 protein: CASSEWGQGFSGANVLTF. The CDR3 nucleotides are TGTGCCAGCAGTGAATGGGGACAGGGATTCTCTGGGGCCAACGTCCTGACTTTC.